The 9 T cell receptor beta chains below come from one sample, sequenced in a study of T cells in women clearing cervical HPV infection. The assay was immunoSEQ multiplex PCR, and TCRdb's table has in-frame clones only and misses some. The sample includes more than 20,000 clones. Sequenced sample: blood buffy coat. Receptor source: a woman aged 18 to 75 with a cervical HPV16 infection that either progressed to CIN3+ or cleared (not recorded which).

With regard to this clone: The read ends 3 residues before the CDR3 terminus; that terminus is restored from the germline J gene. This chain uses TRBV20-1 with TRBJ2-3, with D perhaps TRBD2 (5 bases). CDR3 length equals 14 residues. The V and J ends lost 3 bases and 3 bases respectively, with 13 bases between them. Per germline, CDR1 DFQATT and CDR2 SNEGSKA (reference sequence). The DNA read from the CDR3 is TGCAGTGCTAGCGGGGAGATGCGGACAGATACG. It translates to CSASGEMRTDT. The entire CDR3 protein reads CSASGEMRTDTQYF.

Incomplete CDR3 DNA: TGTGCCAGCTCCCGGGAGGGAAGGGACTACGAC. This translates into CASSREGRDYD. The CDR3 in its entirety is CASSREGRDYDYTF. This rearrangement joins TRBV18 to TRBJ1-2; maybe TRBD1 (5 bases). The sequence runs out 3 residues before the end of the CDR3; the remainder is reconstructed from the germline J gene. In germline, CDR1 is KGHSH, CDR2 LQKENI. This CDR3 has 14 amino acids.

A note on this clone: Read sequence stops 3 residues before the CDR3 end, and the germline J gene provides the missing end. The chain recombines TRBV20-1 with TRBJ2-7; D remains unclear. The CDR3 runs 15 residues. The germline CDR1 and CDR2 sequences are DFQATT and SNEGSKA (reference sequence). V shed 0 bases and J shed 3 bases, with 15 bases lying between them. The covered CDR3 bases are TGCAGTGCTAGAGATTCGGCTCTAGGATACTACGAG. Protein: CSARDSALGYYE. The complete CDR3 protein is CSARDSALGYYEQYF.

The CDR3 loop reads CASSTGKNTEAFF. The part of the CDR3 DNA that was read is TGTGCCAGTAGCACAGGGAAGAACACTGAA. This rearrangement joins TRBV19 to TRBJ1-1; D might be TRBD1 (6 bases). The read stops 3 residues short of the end of the CDR3; the missing end is completed from the germline J gene. Germline CDR1 is LNHDA and CDR2 is SQIVND (reference sequence). V lost 6 bases and J 1 base, leaving 9 bases between the germline ends. The CDR3 consists of 13 residues.

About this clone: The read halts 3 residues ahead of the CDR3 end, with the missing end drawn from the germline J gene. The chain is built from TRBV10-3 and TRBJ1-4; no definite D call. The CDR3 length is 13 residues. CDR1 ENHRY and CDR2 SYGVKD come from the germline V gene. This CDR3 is CAISLDPNSPLFF. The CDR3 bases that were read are TGTGCCATCAGTCTAGACCCTAATTCACCA.

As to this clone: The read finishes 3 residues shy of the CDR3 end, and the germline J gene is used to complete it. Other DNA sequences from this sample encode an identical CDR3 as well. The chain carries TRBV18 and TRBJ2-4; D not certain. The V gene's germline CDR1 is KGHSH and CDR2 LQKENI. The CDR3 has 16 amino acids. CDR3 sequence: CASSPPQRAVNYGQYF. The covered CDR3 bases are TGTGCCAGCTCCCCCCCCCAGCGCGCAGTAAACTATGGT.

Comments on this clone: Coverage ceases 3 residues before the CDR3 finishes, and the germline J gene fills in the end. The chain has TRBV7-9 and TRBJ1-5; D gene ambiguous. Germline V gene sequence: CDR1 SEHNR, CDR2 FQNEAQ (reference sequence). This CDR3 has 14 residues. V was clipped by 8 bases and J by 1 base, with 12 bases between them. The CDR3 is CASGLPGSNQPQHF. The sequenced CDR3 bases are TGTGCCAGCGGACTTCCGGGAAGCAATCAGCCC.

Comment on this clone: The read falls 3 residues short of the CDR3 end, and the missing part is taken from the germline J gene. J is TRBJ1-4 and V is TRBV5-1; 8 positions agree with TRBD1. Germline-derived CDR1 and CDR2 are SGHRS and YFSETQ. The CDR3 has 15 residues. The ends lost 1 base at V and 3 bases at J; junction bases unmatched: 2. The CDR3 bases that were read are TGCGCCAGCAGCTTGACAGGGGGGCCTAATGAAAAA. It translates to CASSLTGGPNEK. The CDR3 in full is CASSLTGGPNEKLFF.

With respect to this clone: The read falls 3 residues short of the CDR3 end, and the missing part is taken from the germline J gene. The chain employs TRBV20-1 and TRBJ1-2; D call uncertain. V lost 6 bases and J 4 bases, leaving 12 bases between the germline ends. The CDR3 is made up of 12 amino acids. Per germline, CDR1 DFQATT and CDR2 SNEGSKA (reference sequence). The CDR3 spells CSAVQSAYGYTF. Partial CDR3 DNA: TGCAGTGCGGTACAATCCGCCTATGGC.